These 17 T cell receptor beta chains share one sample of origin, sequenced in a study of Graves' ophthalmopathy and Graves' hyperthyroidism. Amplified TCR beta CDR3 regions were obtained using RNA transcripts as template. RT-PCR was first run with HTBI primers, then multiplex PCR in a second round. Using its own MiXCR run on the multiplex PCR reads, TCRdb lists one record per CDR3 protein. The sample yields roughly 480,000 distinct CDR3 sequences, approximately 15% seen once. Sequencing was done on a sample of blood. The receptors stem from a woman aged 30 to 39 with Graves' ophthalmopathy.

This clonotype was counted ten times or more. This chain uses TRBV12-3 or TRBV12-4 with TRBJ1-1, with D possibly TRBD1 on 5 matching bases. The V end lost 3 bases, the J end lost 5 bases, and 13 bases lay between the germline ends. This CDR3 is 14 amino acids long. The CDR3 bases are TGTGCCAGCAGTTTGGTGCCGGGGACGACTGAAGCTTTCTTT. Encoded protein: CASSLVPGTTEAFF.

In this sample, this clonotype turned up many times. This sequence joins TRBV28 and TRBJ1-5; D is uncertain. The CDR3 length is 11 residues. The V gene lost 6 bases and the J gene lost 5 bases, with 5 bases spanning the gap. Germline V lookup: CDR1 MDHEN, CDR2 SYDVKM. CDR3 protein: CASSSDQPQHF. CDR3 bases: TGTGCCAGCAGCTCAGATCAGCCCCAGCATTTT.

The table lists this clonotype with many counts. The chain uses TRBV28 and TRBJ2-4; D gene ambiguous. Trimming stripped 10 bases from V and 0 bases from J, with 13 bases between. The CDR3 extends over 14 amino acids. Germline V gene data show CDR1 as MDHEN and CDR2 as SYDVKM. DNA for the CDR3: TGTGCCACCAAACTCGGGCTAGCCAAAAACATTCAGTACTTC. Protein: CATKLGLAKNIQYF.

This clonotype was counted a few times. The gene calls are TRBV29-1 and TRBJ1-1, with TRBD1 as a possible D gene (6 bases). CDR3 length equals 14 residues. CDR1 SQVTM and CDR2 ANQGSEA come from the germline V gene. Here the CDR3 reads CRVGVGGRYTEAFF. The DNA for the CDR3 is TGCAGGGTGGGGGTGGGGGGGCGGTACACTGAAGCTTTCTTT.

This clonotype was recorded at least ten times. This chain uses TRBV30 with TRBJ2-7; 7 bases align to TRBD1. The CDR3 has 12 amino acids. The germline CDR1 and CDR2 sequences are GTSNPN and SVGIG (reference sequence). Trimming removed 7 bases from V and 1 base from J; junction bases left unmatched: 4. The CDR3 DNA follows: TGTGCCTTTGCGGACAGGTCCTACGAGCAGTACTTC. This sequence encodes CAFADRSYEQYF.

This clonotype was counted ten times or more. The rearrangement joins TRBV19 to TRBJ2-5, with D possibly being TRBD1 (5 bases). The CDR3 runs to 14 residues. Germline lookup yields CDR1 LNHDA and CDR2 SQIVND (reference sequence). V was clipped by 1 base and J by 5 bases, with 11 bases between them. CDR3 residues: CASSIGTNGETQYF. The CDR3 DNA reads TGTGCCAGTAGTATAGGGACAAACGGGGAGACCCAGTACTTC.

This clonotype has a count of ten or more. The chain employs TRBV7-2 and TRBJ2-5; no definite D call. Germline V gives CDR1 SGHTA, CDR2 FQGNSA. The CDR3 runs to 14 residues. Trimming stripped 4 bases from V and 4 bases from J, with 13 bases between. CDR3 region: CASSSPQRGETQYF. CDR3 bases: TGTGCCAGCAGCTCCCCACAAAGAGGAGAGACCCAGTACTTC.

This clonotype appeared many times. The V call is TRBV20-1, the J call TRBJ2-7; 7 bases line up with TRBD2. V shed 5 bases, J shed 2 bases, and the junction held 12 bases outside the gene matches. CDR1 and CDR2 from the germline V gene are DFQATT and SNEGSKA (reference sequence). This CDR3 spans 15 amino acids. The DNA for the CDR3 is TGCAGTGCTTCTACTAGCGCGTATGTTACCTACGAGCAGTACTTC. Translating it yields CSASTSAYVTYEQYF.

This clonotype has ten or more counts. The chain carries TRBV29-1 and TRBJ1-6; no definite D call. CDR1 is SQVTM and CDR2 is ANQGSEA in the germline V gene. V dropped 4 bases and J dropped 5 bases, with 9 bases sitting between them. This CDR3 contains 13 residues. The CDR3 reads CSVARSNNSPLHF. As DNA, the CDR3 is TGCAGCGTTGCCCGGAGTAATAATTCACCCCTCCACTTT.

This clonotype was seen ten or more times. This chain uses TRBV2 with TRBJ2-4; no firm D call. CDR3 size: 12 residues. CDR1 is SNHLY, CDR2 FYNNEI, per germline. Trimming removed 8 bases from V and 8 bases from J, with 13 bases in between. The CDR3 DNA reads as TGTGCCAGCGAAGACTTTTACGACATTCAGTACTTC. Its translation: CASEDFYDIQYF.

There are many counts of this clonotype. CDR3 in amino acids: CAISAQGPNTGELFF. CDR3 nucleotides: TGTGCCATCAGCGCACAGGGGCCTAACACCGGGGAGCTGTTTTTT. The chain carries TRBV10-3 and TRBJ2-2, with 7 bases aligning to TRBD1. V lost 6 bases to trimming and J lost 2 bases; unmatched junction nucleotides: 6. This CDR3 region has 15 residues. Germline CDR1 and CDR2: ENHRY and SYGVKD.

This clonotype showed up just once. The chain couples TRBV6-1 to TRBJ2-7; D possibly corresponds to TRBD1 (6 bases). There are 13 residues in the CDR3. V was shortened by 11 bases and J by 3 bases, with 17 bases between the two germline ends. The germline CDR1 and CDR2 sequences are MNHNS and SASEGT. As DNA, the CDR3 is TGTGCCGTCCAGGGGCCAAGAGTCTACGAGCAGTACTTC. It specifies CAVQGPRVYEQYF.

This clonotype was recorded many times. The genes are TRBV5-1 and TRBJ1-1; D call uncertain. Trimming shortened V by 2 bases and J by 1 base, and 21 bases separated the two germline ends. This CDR3 has 18 amino acids. In germline, CDR1 is SGHRS, CDR2 YFSETQ. This CDR3 reads CASSFQEDLARTNTEAFF. The CDR3 nucleotides read TGCGCCAGCAGCTTTCAAGAGGACCTGGCGAGGACGAACACTGAAGCTTTCTTT.

This chain joins TRBV5-1 and TRBJ2-2; D possibly corresponds to TRBD2 (6 bases). V dropped 4 bases and J dropped 4 bases, with 20 bases sitting between them. CDR1 is SGHRS and CDR2 is YFSETQ in the germline V gene. The CDR3 runs 17 residues. In DNA form, the CDR3 reads TGCGCCAGCAGCCAGCCTGGTGGAGGGGCTAGCACCGGGGAGCTGTTTTTT. Its protein product is CASSQPGGGASTGELFF.

The sample holds many counts of this clonotype. The chain carries TRBV11-2 and TRBJ1-1; D ambiguous. The CDR3 covers 16 residues. CDR1 and CDR2 (germline): SGHAT, FQNNGV. V lost 5 bases, J lost 0 bases, and 16 bases lay in between. The chain's CDR3 is CASSPWRGPMNTEAFF. Here the CDR3 DNA reads TGTGCCAGCAGCCCATGGCGGGGTCCCATGAACACTGAAGCTTTCTTT.

This clonotype was seen at least ten times. This chain joins TRBV25-1 and TRBJ1-2; unclear D gene. The CDR3 sequence is 16 residues long. CDR1 is MGHDK and CDR2 is SYGVNS in the germline V gene. V shed 4 bases and J shed 4 bases, with 19 bases lying between them. CDR3 in DNA: TGTGCCAGCAGTGCCCAGGACCCTGATATTGGCTATGGCTACACCTTC. Amino acid sequence: CASSAQDPDIGYGYTF.

The J gene is TRBJ2-7, the V gene TRBV5-8; D may correspond to TRBD1 or TRBD2 (5 bases each). Germline V gives CDR1 SGHTS, CDR2 YDEGEE. The CDR3 runs to 13 residues. The ends were cut back, 5 bases at V and 3 bases at J, with 12 bases in the middle. CDR3 region: CASRRDGNYEQYF. CDR3 bases: TGTGCCAGCAGACGGGACGGGAACTACGAGCAGTACTTC.